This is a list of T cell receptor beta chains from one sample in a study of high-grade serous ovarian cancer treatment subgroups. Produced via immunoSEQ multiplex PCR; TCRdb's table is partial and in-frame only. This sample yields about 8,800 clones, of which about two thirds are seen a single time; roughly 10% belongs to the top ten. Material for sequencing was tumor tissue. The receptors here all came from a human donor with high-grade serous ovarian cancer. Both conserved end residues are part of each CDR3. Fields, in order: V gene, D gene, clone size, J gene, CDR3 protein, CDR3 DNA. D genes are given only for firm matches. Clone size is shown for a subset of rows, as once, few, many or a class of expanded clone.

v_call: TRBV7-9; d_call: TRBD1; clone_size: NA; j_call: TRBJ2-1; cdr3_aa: CASSPWPGTGIYNEQFF; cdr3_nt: TGTGCCAGCAGCCCATGGCCCGGGACAGGGATTTACAATGAGCAGTTCTTC
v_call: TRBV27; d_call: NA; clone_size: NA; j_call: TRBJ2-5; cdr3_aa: CASSPLQLGGETQYF; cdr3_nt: TGTGCCAGCAGTCCCCTACAGTTGGGGGGAGAGACCCAGTACTTC
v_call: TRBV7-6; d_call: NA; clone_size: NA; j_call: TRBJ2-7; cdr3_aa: CASSLGTPNSYEQYF; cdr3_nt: TGTGCCAGCAGCTTGGGGACACCGAACTCCTACGAGCAGTACTTC
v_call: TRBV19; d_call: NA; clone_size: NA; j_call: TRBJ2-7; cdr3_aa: CASRGTVSEQYF; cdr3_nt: TGTGCCAGTAGGGGGACCGTTAGCGAGCAGTACTTC
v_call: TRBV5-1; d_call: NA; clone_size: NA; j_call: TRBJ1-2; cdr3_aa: CASSEQSYGYTF; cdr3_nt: TGCGCCAGCAGCGAACAGTCCTATGGCTACACCTTC
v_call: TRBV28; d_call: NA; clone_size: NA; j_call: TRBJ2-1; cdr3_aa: CASSEGQPPNEQFF; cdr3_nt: TGTGCCAGCAGTGAAGGACAGCCTCCAAATGAGCAGTTCTTC
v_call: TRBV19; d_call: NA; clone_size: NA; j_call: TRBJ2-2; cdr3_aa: CASSIGPTGGELFF; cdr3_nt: TGTGCCAGTAGTATAGGACCCACCGGCGGGGAGCTGTTTTTT
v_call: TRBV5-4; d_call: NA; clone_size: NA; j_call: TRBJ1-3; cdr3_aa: CASSLWSRRSGNTIYF; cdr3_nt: TGTGCCAGCAGCTTGTGGTCTCGCAGGAGTGGAAACACCATATATTTT
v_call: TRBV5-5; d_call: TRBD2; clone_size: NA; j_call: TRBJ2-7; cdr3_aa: CASSRGLAATYEQYF; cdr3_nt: TGTGCCAGCAGCCGGGGACTAGCGGCAACCTACGAGCAGTACTTC
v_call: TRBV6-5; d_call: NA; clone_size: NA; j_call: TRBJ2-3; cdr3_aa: CASSWTAYTDTQYF; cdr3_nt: TGTGCCAGCAGCTGGACAGCCTACACAGATACGCAGTATTTT
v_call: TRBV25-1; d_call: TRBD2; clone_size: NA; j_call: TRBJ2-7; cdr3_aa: CASSRGSLNEQYF; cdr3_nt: TGTGCCAGCAGTCGCGGGAGCCTGAACGAGCAGTACTTC
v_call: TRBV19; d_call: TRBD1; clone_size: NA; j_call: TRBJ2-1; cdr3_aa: CASTPAGQGTYNEQFF; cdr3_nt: TGTGCCAGTACCCCCGCGGGACAGGGTACCTACAATGAGCAGTTCTTC
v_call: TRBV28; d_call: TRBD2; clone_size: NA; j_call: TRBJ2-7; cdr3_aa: CASSGPGLADSYEQYF; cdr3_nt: TGTGCCAGCAGTGGACCGGGACTAGCGGACTCCTACGAGCAGTACTTC
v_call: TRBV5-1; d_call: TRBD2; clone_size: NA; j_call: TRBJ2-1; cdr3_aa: CASNHGRESSEQFF; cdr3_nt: TGCGCCAGCAACCACGGGCGGGAGTCGAGTGAGCAGTTCTTC
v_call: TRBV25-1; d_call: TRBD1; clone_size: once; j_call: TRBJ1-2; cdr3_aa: CASRNPGQGAHGYTF; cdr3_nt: TGTGCCAGCAGGAACCCGGGACAGGGGGCGCACGGCTACACCTTC
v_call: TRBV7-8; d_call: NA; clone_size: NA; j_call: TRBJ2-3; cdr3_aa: CASSLGSGVRTDTQYF; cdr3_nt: TGTGCCAGCAGCTTAGGATCCGGGGTACGCACAGATACGCAGTATTTT
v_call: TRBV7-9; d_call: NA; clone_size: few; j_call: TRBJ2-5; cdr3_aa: CASSFFFQETQYF; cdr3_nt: TGTGCCAGCAGCTTTTTCTTCCAAGAGACCCAGTACTTC
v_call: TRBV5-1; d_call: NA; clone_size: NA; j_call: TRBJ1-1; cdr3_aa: CASSPLPGTRGEAFF; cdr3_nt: TGCGCCAGCAGCCCCCTACCCGGGACAAGGGGTGAAGCTTTCTTT
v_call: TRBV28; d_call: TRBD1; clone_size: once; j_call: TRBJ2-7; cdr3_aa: CASSSPGQLYEQYF; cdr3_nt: TGTGCCAGCAGTAGTCCGGGACAGCTCTACGAGCAGTACTTC
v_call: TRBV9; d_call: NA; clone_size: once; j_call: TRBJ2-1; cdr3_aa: CASSVRDTAYNEQFF; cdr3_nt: TGTGCCAGCAGCGTCCGGGACACAGCCTACAATGAGCAGTTCTTC
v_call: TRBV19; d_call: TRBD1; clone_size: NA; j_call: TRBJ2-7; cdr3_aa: CASSTLGQTGNTYEQYF; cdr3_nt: TGTGCCAGTAGTACTCTGGGACAGACAGGGAACACCTACGAGCAGTACTTC
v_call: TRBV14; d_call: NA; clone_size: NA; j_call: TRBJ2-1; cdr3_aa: CASSQEQNSYNEQFF; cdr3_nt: TGTGCCAGCAGCCAAGAACAGAACTCCTACAATGAGCAGTTCTTC
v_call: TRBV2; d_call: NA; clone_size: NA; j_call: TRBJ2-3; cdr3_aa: CASTGGGVLGGDTQYF; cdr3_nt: TGTGCCAGCACCGGCGGAGGGGTTCTGGGCGGGGATACGCAGTATTTT
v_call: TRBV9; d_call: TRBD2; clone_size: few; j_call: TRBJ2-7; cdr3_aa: CASSPGTRVGSSYEQYF; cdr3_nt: TGTGCCAGCAGCCCCGGGACTAGAGTCGGGAGCTCCTACGAGCAGTACTTC
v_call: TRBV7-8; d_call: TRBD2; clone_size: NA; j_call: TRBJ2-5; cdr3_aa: CASSFSSGETQYF; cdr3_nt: TGTGCCAGCAGCTTCTCTAGCGGCGAGACCCAGTACTTC
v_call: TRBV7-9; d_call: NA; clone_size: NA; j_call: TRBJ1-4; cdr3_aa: CASSTNRDEKLFF; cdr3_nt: TGTGCCAGCAGCACAAACAGGGATGAAAAACTGTTTTTT
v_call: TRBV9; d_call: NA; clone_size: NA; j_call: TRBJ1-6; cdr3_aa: CASRFGTVNSPLHF; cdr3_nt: TGTGCCAGCCGCTTCGGGACGGTAAATTCACCCCTCCACTTT
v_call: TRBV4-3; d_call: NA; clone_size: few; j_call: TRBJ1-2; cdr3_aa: CASSQDSPPRGYTF; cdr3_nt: TGCGCCAGCAGCCAAGATAGCCCCCCCCGGGGCTACACCTTC
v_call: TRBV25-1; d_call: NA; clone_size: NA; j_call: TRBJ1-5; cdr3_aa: CASSEGEGVQPQHF; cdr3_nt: TGTGCCAGCAGTGAGGGCGAGGGGGTTCAGCCCCAGCATTTT
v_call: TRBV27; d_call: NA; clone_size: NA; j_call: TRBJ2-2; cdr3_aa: CASRLAGRYTGELFF; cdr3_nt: TGTGCCAGCAGGCTCGCGGGGCGGTACACCGGGGAGCTGTTTTTT
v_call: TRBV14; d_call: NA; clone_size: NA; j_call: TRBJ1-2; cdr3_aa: CASGASNYGYTF; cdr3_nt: TGTGCCAGCGGGGCCAGTAATTATGGCTACACCTTC
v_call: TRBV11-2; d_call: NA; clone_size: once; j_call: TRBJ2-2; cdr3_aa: CASSLWGTGELFF; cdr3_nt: TGTGCCAGCAGCTTATGGGGGACCGGGGAGCTGTTTTTT
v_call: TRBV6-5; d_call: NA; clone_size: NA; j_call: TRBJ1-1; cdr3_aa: CASSYSRPSTEAFF; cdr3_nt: TGTGCCAGCAGTTACAGTCGACCTAGCACTGAAGCTTTCTTT
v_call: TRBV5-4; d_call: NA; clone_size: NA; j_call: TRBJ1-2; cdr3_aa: CASTRGGGYGYTF; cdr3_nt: TGTGCCAGCACCCGAGGGGGAGGATATGGCTACACCTTC
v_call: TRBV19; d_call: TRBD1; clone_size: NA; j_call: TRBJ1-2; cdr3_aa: CATGDRDSYGYTF; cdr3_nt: TGTGCCACAGGGGACAGGGATTCCTATGGCTACACCTTC
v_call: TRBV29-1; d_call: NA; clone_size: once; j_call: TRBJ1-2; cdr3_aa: CSVRVGRRYGYTF; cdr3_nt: TGCAGCGTTCGGGTCGGCAGAAGATATGGCTACACCTTC
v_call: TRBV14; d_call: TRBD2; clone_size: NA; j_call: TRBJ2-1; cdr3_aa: CASSLVGTSGIYNEQFF; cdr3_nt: TGTGCCAGCAGCCTGGTCGGGACTAGCGGGATCTACAATGAGCAGTTCTTC
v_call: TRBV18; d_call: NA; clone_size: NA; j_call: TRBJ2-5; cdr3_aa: CASSQGIQETQYF; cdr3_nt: TGTGCCAGCTCGCAGGGAATCCAAGAGACCCAGTACTTC
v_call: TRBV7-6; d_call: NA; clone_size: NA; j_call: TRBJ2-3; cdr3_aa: CASSKRPLSTDTQYF; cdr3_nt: TGTGCCAGCAGCAAACGGCCTCTTAGCACAGATACGCAGTATTTT
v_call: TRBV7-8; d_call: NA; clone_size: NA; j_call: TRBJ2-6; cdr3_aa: CASSLESGNSGANVLTF; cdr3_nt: TGTGCCAGCAGCTTAGAATCAGGCAACTCTGGGGCCAACGTCCTGACTTTC
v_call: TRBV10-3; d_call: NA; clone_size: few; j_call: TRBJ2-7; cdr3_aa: CAISESVAYEQYF; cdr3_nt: TGTGCCATCAGTGAGTCGGTAGCGTACGAGCAGTACTTC
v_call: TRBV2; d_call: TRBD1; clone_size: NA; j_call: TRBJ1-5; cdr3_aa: CASSGDRGDLSPQHF; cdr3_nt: TGTGCCAGCAGTGGGGACAGGGGGGACTTATCGCCCCAGCATTTT
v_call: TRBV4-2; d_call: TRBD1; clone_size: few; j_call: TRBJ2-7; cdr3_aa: CASSPGTGPEGQYF; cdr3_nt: TGTGCCAGCAGCCCCGGGACAGGCCCCGAGGGGCAGTACTTC
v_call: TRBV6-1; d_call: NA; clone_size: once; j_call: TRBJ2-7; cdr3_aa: CASSESATHSYEQYF; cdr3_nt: TGTGCCAGCAGTGAGTCTGCAACCCATTCCTACGAGCAGTACTTC
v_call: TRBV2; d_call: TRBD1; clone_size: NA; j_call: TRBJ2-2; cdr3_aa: CASRRQGAAGELFF; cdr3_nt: TGTGCCAGCAGACGACAGGGGGCCGCCGGGGAGCTGTTTTTT
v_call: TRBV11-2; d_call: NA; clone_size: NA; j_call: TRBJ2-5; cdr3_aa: CASSLDPLSSQYF; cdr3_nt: TGTGCCAGCAGCTTAGATCCCCTATCGTCCCAGTACTTC
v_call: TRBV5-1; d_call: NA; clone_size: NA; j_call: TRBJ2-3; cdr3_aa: CASSLDRSFTDTQYF; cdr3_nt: TGCGCCAGCAGCTTGGACAGATCTTTCACAGATACGCAGTATTTT
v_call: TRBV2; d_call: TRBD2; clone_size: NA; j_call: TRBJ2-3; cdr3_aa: CASSEREQDTQYF; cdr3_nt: TGTGCCAGCAGTGAGCGGGAGCAGGATACGCAGTATTTT
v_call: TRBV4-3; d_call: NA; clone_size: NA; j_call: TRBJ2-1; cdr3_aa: CASSQEAGDDNEQFF; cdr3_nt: TGCGCCAGCAGCCAAGAGGCAGGGGATGACAATGAGCAGTTCTTC
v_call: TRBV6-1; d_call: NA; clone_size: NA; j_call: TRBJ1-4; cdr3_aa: CASSQNEKLFF; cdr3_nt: TGTGCCAGCAGTCAGAATGAAAAACTGTTTTTT
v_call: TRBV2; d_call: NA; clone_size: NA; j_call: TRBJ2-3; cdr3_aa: CASRLDRYTDTQYF; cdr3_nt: TGTGCCAGCAGGCTTGACAGGTACACAGATACGCAGTATTTT
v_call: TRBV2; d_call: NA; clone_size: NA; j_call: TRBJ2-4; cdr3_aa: CASRDVGNIQYF; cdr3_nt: TGTGCCAGCAGGGACGTGGGGAACATTCAGTACTTC
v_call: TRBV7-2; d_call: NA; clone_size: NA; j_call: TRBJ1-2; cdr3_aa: CASSLAPDSYGYTF; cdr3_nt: TGTGCCAGCAGCTTAGCCCCGGACAGCTATGGCTACACCTTC